This passage covers 10 T cell receptor beta chains from one sample sequenced in a study of cytomegalovirus exposure and HLA in healthy donors. PCR involved 60 Vbeta and 13 Jbeta primers. Here immunoSEQ multiplex PCR was the method, and the copy in TCRdb shows in-frame clones only, minus some. The sample contains 75,000 to 90,000 clones, nearly 80% of which appear only once. Sequenced: PBMCs. All receptors derive from a middle-aged man in good health and CMV-seronegative.

The CDR3, as DNA: TGTGCCAGTAGTACGGGGACAGGGGGCGCGAACACCGGGGAGCTGTTTTTT. This encodes CASSTGTGGANTGELFF. The chain combines TRBV19 with TRBJ2-2, with 12 bases identical to TRBD1. Germline V gene data show CDR1 as LNHDA and CDR2 as SQIVND (reference sequence). This CDR3 is 17 amino acids long. V shed 4 bases and J 0 bases; nucleotides not matched to a gene: 3.

This clone was observed a single time. The V gene is TRBV15, the J gene TRBJ2-2; the match to TRBD1 covers 7 bases. Trimming removed 3 bases from V and 5 bases from J; junction bases left unmatched: 9. This CDR3 is built from 16 residues. From germline, CDR1 is LNHNV and CDR2 YYDKDF (reference sequence). The CDR3, as DNA: TGTGCCACCAGCAGGGATCAGGGGGTCCGAACCGGGGAGCTGTTTTTT. Protein product: CATSRDQGVRTGELFF.

The chain links TRBV10-3 to TRBJ2-7, with a weak D call TRBD1 (5 bases). This CDR3 is 12 amino acids long. Germline values: CDR1 ENHRY, CDR2 SYGVKD. V was clipped by 9 bases and J by 6 bases, with 15 bases between them. For the CDR3, the DNA is TGTGCCATGAAGACAGACCTCGGCGAGCAGTACTTC. Translated: CAMKTDLGEQYF.

The chain couples TRBV19 to TRBJ2-1, with TRBD2 identical over 9 bases. The germline V gene has CDR1 LNHDA and CDR2 SQIVND (reference sequence). CDR3 length equals 14 residues. Trimming cost V 4 bases and J 6 bases; bases outside gene matches: 4. CDR3 residues: CASSRVAGVNEQFF. The CDR3 DNA follows: TGTGCCAGTAGTAGGGTAGCGGGGGTCAATGAGCAGTTCTTC.

V usage is TRBV19 and J usage is TRBJ1-1; 9 positions agree with TRBD1. Looked up from germline, CDR1 is LNHDA and CDR2 is SQIVND (reference sequence). CDR3 length: 16 amino acids. Trimming at V came to 3 bases and at J to 0 bases, leaving 5 bases not matched to a gene. The chain's CDR3 is CASSIGQGRMNTEAFF. Here the CDR3 DNA reads TGTGCCAGTAGTATTGGACAGGGGAGAATGAACACTGAAGCTTTCTTT.

The chain employs TRBV4-3 and TRBJ1-4; no clear D gene. There are 14 residues in the CDR3. V lost 0 bases to trimming and J lost 7 bases, with 9 bases between them. Germline V CDR1 and CDR2: LGHNA, YSLEER. The CDR3 loop reads CASSQDLWAEKLFF. In DNA, the CDR3 is TGCGCCAGCAGCCAAGATCTCTGGGCTGAAAAACTGTTTTTT.

This clone was recorded a few times. The chain combines TRBV29-1 with TRBJ1-1; D unresolved. V was pared by 1 base and J by 2 bases, with 8 bases between. Germline lookup yields CDR1 SQVTM and CDR2 ANQGSEA. The length of the CDR3 is 13 residues. The CDR3 nucleotides are TGCAGCGTTGAAGGTGGAGGAAACACTGAAGCTTTCTTT. Translation: CSVEGGGNTEAFF. Filled out from reference TRBV29-1 and TRBJ1-1, the complete variable domain reads SAVISQKPSRDICQRGTSLTIQCQVDSQVTMMFWYRQQPGQSLTLIATANQGSEATYESGFVIDKFPISRPNLTFSTLTVSNMSPEDSSIYLCSVEGGGNTEAFFGQGTRLTVV.

This clone is deemed medium-sized (0.01 to 0.1%). The V call is TRBV6-4, the J call TRBJ2-3; 8 bases agree with TRBD2. CDR1 is MRHNA and CDR2 is SNTAGT in the germline V gene. The CDR3 covers 14 residues. V gave up 4 bases and J gave up 0 bases; unmatched junction bases: 0. In DNA, the CDR3 is TGTGCCAGCAGTGCTAGCGGGAGCACAGATACGCAGTATTTT. This gives the protein CASSASGSTDTQYF.

The chain couples TRBV19 to TRBJ1-1, with D possibly being TRBD1 (6 bases). This CDR3 has 15 amino acids. V lost 8 bases and J 2 bases, leaving 18 bases between the germline ends. Germline-derived CDR1 and CDR2 are LNHDA and SQIVND (reference sequence). The chain's CDR3 is CASSQTDSLNTEAFF. CDR3 DNA: TGTGCCAGTTCCCAAACGGACAGCCTTAACACTGAAGCTTTCTTT. The full variable domain, with the rest looked up from reference TRBV19 and TRBJ1-1, is DGGITQSPKYLFRKEGQNVTLSCEQNLNHDAMYWYRQDPGQGLRLIYYSQIVNDFQKGDIAEGYSVSREKKESFPLTVTSAQKNPTAFYLCASSQTDSLNTEAFFGQGTRLTVV.

This chain links TRBV18 with TRBJ2-3; D ambiguous. Trimming cost V 3 bases and J 1 base, with 11 bases left between them. Germline V lookup: CDR1 KGHSH, CDR2 LQKENI. CDR3 size: 15 residues. The CDR3 reads CASSPGQIRTDTQYF. Here the CDR3 DNA reads TGTGCCAGCTCACCTGGGCAGATCCGCACAGATACGCAGTATTTT.